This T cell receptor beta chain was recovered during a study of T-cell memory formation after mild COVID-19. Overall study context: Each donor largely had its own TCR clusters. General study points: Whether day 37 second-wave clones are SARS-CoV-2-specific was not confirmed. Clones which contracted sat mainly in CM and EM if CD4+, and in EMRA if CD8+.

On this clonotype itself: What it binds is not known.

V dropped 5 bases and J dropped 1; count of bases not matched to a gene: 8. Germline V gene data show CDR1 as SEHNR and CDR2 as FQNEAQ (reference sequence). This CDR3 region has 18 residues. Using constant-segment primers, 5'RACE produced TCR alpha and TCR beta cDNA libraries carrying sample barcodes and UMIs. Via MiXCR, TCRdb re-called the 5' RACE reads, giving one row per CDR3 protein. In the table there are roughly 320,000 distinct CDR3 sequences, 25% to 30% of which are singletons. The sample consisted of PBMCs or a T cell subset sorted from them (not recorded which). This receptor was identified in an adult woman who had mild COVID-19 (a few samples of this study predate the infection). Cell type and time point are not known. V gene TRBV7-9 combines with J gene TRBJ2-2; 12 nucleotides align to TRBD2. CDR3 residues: CASSPATSGGLNTGELFF. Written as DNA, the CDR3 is TGTGCCAGCAGCCCAGCAACTAGCGGGGGGCTGAACACCGGGGAGCTGTTTTTT.